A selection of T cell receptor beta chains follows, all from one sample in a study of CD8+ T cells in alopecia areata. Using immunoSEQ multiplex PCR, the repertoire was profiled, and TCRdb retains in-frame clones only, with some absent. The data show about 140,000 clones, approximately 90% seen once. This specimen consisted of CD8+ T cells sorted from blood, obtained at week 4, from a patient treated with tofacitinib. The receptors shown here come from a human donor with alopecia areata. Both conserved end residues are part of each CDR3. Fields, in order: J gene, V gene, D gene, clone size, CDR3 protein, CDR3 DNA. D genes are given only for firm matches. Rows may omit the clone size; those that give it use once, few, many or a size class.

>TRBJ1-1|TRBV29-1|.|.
CSVEGGTYEAFF
TGCAGCGTTGAGGGGGGTACTTATGAAGCTTTCTTT
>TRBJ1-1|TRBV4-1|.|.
CASSQDRGGTEAFF
TGCGCCAGCAGCCAAGACAGGGGAGGGACTGAAGCTTTCTTT
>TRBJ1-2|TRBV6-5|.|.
CASRWQVADGYTF
TGTGCCAGCAGGTGGCAGGTCGCGGATGGCTACACCTTC
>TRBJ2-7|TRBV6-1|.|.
CASSEGVGSYEQYF
TGTGCCAGCAGTGAAGGGGTCGGCTCCTACGAGCAGTACTTC
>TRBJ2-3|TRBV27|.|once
CASSLSPTRPIPDTQYF
TGTGCCAGCAGTTTATCCCCTACCCGACCGATTCCAGATACGCAGTATTTT
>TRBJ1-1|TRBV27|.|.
CASSVRGRTEAFF
TGTGCCAGCAGTGTCAGGGGACGCACTGAAGCTTTCTTT
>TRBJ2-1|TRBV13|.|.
CASSLGPREQFF
TGTGCCAGCAGCTTAGGACCGAGGGAGCAGTTCTTC
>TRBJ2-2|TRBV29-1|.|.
CSVEVGGWENTGELFF
TGCAGCGTTGAGGTTGGGGGATGGGAGAACACCGGGGAGCTGTTTTTT
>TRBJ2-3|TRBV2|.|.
CASSGGPTEDTQYF
TGTGCCAGCAGTGGGGGGCCAACGGAAGATACGCAGTATTTT
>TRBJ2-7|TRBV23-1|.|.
CASSQDLGEPGSYEQYF
TGCGCCAGCAGTCAGGACTTGGGGGAGCCCGGGTCCTACGAGCAGTACTTC
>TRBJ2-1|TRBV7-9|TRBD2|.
CASSLELADRHEQFF
TGTGCCAGCAGCTTAGAACTAGCGGACAGACATGAGCAGTTCTTC
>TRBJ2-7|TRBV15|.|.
CATSRVPGSTYEQYF
TGTGCCACCAGCAGAGTTCCCGGGAGCACCTACGAGCAGTACTTC
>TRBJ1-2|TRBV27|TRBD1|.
CASSLRQGGGYGYTF
TGTGCCAGCAGTTTGAGACAGGGGGGCGGCTATGGCTACACCTTC
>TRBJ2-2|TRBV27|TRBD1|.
CASRTGGWELFF
TGTGCCAGCAGGACAGGGGGCTGGGAGCTGTTTTTT
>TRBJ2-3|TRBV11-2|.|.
CASSAGDTQYF
TGTGCCAGCAGCGCAGGAGATACGCAGTATTTT
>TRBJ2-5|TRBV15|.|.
CATSGDRIETQYF
TGTGCCACCAGCGGCGACAGGATCGAGACCCAGTACTTC
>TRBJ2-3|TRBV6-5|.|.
CASSRGTGPTDTQYF
TGTGCCAGCAGCCGAGGGACTGGCCCCACAGATACGCAGTATTTT
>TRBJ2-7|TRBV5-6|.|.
CASSLALVGEQYF
TGTGCCAGCAGCTTGGCACTCGTGGGAGAGCAGTACTTC
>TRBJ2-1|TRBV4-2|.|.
CASSQDFPQLVYNEQFF
TGTGCCAGCAGCCAAGATTTCCCCCAACTAGTTTACAATGAGCAGTTCTTC
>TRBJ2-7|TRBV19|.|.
CASSMSGAVSSYEQYF
TGTGCCAGTAGTATGAGCGGAGCGGTGAGCTCCTACGAGCAGTACTTC
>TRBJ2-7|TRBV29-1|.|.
CSVEKEGNYEQYF
TGCAGCGTTGAAAAGGAGGGTAACTATGAGCAGTACTTC
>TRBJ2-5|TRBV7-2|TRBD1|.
CASSPSYSGTAEETQYF
TGTGCCAGCAGCCCGTCCTATTCCGGGACAGCAGAAGAGACCCAGTACTTC
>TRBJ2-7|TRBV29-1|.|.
CSVATEDSYEQYF
TGCAGCGTCGCTACAGAGGACTCCTACGAGCAGTACTTC
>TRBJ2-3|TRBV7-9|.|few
CASRPTDTQYF
TGTGCCAGCAGACCCACAGATACGCAGTATTTT
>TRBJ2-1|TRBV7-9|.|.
CASSSSNEQFF
TGTGCCAGCAGCTCAAGCAATGAGCAGTTCTTC
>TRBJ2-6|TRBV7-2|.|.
CASSLGATLSGANVLTF
TGTGCCAGCAGCTTAGGGGCCACTCTCTCTGGGGCCAACGTCCTGACTTTC
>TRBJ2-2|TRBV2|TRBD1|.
CASSETGGLGELFF
TGTGCCAGCAGTGAGACAGGGGGCTTGGGGGAGCTGTTTTTT
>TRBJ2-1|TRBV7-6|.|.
CASSLERAQAHEQFF
TGTGCCAGCAGCTTAGAGCGGGCCCAGGCCCATGAGCAGTTCTTC